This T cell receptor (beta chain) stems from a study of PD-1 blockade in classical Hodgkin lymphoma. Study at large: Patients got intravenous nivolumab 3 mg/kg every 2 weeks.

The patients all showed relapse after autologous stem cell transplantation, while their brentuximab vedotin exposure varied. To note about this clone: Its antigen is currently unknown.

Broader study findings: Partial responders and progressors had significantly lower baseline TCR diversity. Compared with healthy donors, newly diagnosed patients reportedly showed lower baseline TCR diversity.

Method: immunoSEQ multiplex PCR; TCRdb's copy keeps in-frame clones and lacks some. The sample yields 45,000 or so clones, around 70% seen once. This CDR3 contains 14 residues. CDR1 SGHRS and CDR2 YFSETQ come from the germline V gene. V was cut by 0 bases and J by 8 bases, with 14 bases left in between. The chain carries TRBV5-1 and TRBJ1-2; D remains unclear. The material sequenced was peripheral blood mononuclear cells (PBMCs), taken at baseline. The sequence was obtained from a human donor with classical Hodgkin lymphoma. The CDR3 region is CASSLESGRGGYTF. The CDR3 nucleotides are TGCGCCAGCAGCTTGGAGTCGGGTCGAGGAGGCTACACCTTC.